The entry that follows covers one TCR beta chain sequence. The antigen it recognizes is unknown. Base qualities are not recorded, but no much larger clone differs from it by a single base. The sample comes from a study of control samples from healthy donors and cancer patients (dated by TCRdb to 2018 to 2020). Library preparation employed the immunoSEQ multiplex PCR assay. The table comes from immuneACCESS by way of TCRdb, which keeps in-frame sequences with V and J called. Part of the clones is missing from these tables; in studies checked, under half for an unresolved V gene and the rest for unknown reasons. The sample yields approximately 170,000 clones; roughly 95% were counted once. Approximately 4% of the sample comes from the top ten. Germline trimming: 10 bases from V, 1 base from J; junction bases outside gene matches: 8. From the cysteine through the phenylalanine, the CDR3 covers 14 amino acids. The kept DNA is CDR3 alone, 42 bases in frame from the first base. As encoded in the germline V gene, CDR1 is ENHRY while CDR2 is SYGVKD.

This clonotype was sampled from a woman aged 60 to 75 in good health. The sample taken for sequencing was blood. The receptor chain draws on TRBV10-3 and TRBJ1-1; TRBD1 matches 8 bases in the middle. The CDR3 is CARGQGAANTEAFF. The bases read TGTGCCAGAGGGCAGGGGGCTGCGAACACTGAAGCTTTCTTT.